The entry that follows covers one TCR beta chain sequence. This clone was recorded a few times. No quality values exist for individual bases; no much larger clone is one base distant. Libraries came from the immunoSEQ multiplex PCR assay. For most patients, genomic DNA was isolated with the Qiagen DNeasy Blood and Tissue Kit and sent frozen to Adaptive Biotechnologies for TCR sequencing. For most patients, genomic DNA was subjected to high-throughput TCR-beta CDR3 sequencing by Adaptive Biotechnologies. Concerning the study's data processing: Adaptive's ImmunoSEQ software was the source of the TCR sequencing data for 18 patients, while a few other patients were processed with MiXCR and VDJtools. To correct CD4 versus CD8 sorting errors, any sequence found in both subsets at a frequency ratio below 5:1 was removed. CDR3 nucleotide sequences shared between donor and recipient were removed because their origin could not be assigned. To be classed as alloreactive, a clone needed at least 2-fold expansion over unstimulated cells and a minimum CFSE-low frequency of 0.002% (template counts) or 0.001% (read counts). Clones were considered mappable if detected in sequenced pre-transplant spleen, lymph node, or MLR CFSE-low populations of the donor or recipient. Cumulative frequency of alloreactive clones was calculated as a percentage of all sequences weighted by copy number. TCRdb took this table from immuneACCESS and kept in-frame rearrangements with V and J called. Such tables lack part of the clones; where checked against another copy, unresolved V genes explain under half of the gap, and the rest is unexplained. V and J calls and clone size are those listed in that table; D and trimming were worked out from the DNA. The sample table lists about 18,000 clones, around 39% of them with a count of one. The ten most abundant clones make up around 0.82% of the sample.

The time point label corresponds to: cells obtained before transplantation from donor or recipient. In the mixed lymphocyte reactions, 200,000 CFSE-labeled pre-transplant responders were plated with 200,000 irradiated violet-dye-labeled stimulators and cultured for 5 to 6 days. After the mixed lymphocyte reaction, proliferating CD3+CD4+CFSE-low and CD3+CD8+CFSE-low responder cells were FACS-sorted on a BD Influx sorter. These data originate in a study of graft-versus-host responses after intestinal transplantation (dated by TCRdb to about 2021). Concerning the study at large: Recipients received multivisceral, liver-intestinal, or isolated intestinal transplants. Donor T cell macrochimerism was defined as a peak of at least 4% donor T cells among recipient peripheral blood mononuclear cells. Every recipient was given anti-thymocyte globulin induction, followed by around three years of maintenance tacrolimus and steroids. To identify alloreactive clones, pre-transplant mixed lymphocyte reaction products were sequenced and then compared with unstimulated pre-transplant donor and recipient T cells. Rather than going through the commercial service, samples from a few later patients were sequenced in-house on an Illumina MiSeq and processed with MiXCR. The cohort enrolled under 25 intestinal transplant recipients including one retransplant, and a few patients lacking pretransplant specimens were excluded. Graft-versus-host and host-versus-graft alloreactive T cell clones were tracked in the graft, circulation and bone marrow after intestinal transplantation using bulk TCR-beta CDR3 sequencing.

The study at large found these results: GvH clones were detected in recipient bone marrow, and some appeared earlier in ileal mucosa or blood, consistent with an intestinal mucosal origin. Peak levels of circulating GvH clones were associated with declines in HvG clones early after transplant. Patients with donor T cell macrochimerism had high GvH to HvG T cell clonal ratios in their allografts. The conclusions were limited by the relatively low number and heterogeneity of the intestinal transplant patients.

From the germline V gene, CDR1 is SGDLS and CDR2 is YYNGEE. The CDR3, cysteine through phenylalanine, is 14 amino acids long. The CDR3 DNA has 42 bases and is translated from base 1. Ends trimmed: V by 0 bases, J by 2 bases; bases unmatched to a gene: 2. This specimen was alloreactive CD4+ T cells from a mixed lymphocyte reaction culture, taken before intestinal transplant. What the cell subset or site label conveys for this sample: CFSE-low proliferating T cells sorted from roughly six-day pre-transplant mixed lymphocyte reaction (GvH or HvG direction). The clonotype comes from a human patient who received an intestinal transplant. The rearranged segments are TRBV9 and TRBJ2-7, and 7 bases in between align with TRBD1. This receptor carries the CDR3 CASSVEGGPYEQYF. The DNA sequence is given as TGTGCCAGCAGCGTAGAAGGGGGCCCCTACGAGCAGTACTTC.